The present T cell receptor (beta chain) was sequenced within a study of blood T cell repertoires in COVID-19. Study summary: Samples taken during acute and convalescent COVID-19 were collected in the United States, Italy and Spain. In each case, the material was cDNA or gDNA derived from T cells, B-cell-depleted T cells, or PBMCs.

This clone was seen more than once but under ten times. Germline V gene data show CDR1 as MDHEN and CDR2 as SYDVKM. There are 15 residues in the CDR3. The junction had 13 bases not matched to a gene; V was cut back by 8 bases and J by 5 bases. As originally analysed: Nucleated cell counts were estimated from reference gene primer amplification. Sequencing used immunoSEQ multiplex PCR; TCRdb keeps in-frame clones, though not all of them. V, J and clone size are those of that table, while D and trimming were read from the DNA. The table records about 220,000 clones, about 80% of them present only once. Sequenced: peripheral blood. This TCR was sampled from a woman in her twenties or thirties who had recovered from COVID-19. The chain combines TRBV28 with TRBJ2-7, with TRBD2 matching 9 bases. CDR3 protein: CASGRGGSGSHEQYF. The CDR3 DNA follows: TGTGCCAGCGGGCGCGGTGGTAGCGGGAGTCACGAGCAGTACTTC.